These T cell receptor beta chains were read from a single sample in a study of patients and donors after allogeneic stem cell transplantation. TCRdb reanalysed the RT-PCR reads using MiXCR and keeps one entry per CDR3 protein. The sample includes some 880,000 distinct CDR3 sequences, about a sixth of them seen just once. The sequenced material came from blood, either unsorted or a sorted T cell fraction (not recorded which). The receptors shown here come from a human donor who was either an allogeneic HSCT recipient or a stem cell or donor lymphocyte infusion donor (not recorded which). It is not recorded whose cells these are; they may come from a transplant donor. The CDR3 runs from the conserved cysteine through the conserved F or W. The D gene is left open where the match is weak. Size tells how often a clone was seen (once, few, many) or the class of an expanded clone, and some rows leave it out.

d_call clone_size j_call v_call cdr3_nt cdr3_aa
TRBD1 - TRBJ2-7 TRBV27 TGTGCCAGCAAGCCGATCCTTCCGGGACAGGGTTACGAGCAGTACTTC CASKPILPGQGYEQYF
TRBD1 many TRBJ1-5 TRBV25-1 TGTGCCAGCCGTCCGGGACAGGGGAATCAGCCCCAGCATTTT CASRPGQGNQPQHF
TRBD2 - TRBJ2-1 TRBV29-1 TGCAGCGTTAACGGACTAGCGGGTTACAATGAGCAGTTCTTC CSVNGLAGYNEQFF
- - TRBJ2-1 TRBV9 TGTGCCAGCGGAGAACATGCCCCATACAATGAGCAGTTCTTC CASGEHAPYNEQFF
- few TRBJ2-2 TRBV7-6 TGTGCCAGCAGCTTAGCGTTTAGAGGGCGGGACACCGGGGAGCTGTTTTTT CASSLAFRGRDTGELFF
TRBD1 few TRBJ1-1 TRBV20-1 TGCAGTGCTAGGGACCTCACAGGGGACACTGAAGCTTTCTTT CSARDLTGDTEAFF
- - TRBJ1-3 TRBV5-1 TGCGCCAGCAGCCCGGATTCCCCAGTGGGAAACACCATATATTTT CASSPDSPVGNTIYF
- - TRBJ2-1 TRBV12-3/TRBV12-4 TGTGCCAGCACTCTTGGGGGGTCCCTTGCCAATGAGCAGTTCTTC CASTLGGSLANEQFF
TRBD2 few TRBJ2-3 TRBV7-9 TGTGCCAGCAGCCCCATAGGTTCCAGCGGGAGAGCAGATACGCAGTATTTT CASSPIGSSGRADTQYF
- - TRBJ2-1 TRBV13 TGTGCCAGCAGCTCGTCTCACCCTGGGGGCTACAATGAGCAGTTCTTC CASSSSHPGGYNEQFF
- - TRBJ2-7 TRBV29-1 TGCAGCGTTGAAGGACCCGAGAGCTCCTACGAGCAGTACTTC CSVEGPESSYEQYF
TRBD2 few TRBJ2-3 TRBV7-9 TGTGCCAGCAGTCCCGAACTAGCGGGATTCACAGATACGCAGTATTTT CASSPELAGFTDTQYF
- few TRBJ2-3 TRBV9 TGTGCCAGCACGGTAGGGGGGCGTGGGGGAGATACGCAGTATTTT CASTVGGRGGDTQYF
- - TRBJ1-2 TRBV20-1 TGCAGTGCGTGGGACGGCGGCTATGGCTACACCTTC CSAWDGGYGYTF
- - TRBJ1-5 TRBV2 TGTGCCAGCAGCTTCGATGACCAGGGTGACAATCAGCCCCAGCATTTT CASSFDDQGDNQPQHF
- few TRBJ2-2 TRBV29-1 TGCAGCGTTGAACGCCCGAGGCCAGGCCGCACCGGGGAGCTGTTTTTT CSVERPRPGRTGELFF
- - TRBJ2-4 TRBV15 TGTGCCACCAGCAGAGCTGGGGCAGGGGCGGTTTTTATCGAAAACATTCAGTACTTC CATSRAGAGAVFIENIQYF
- - TRBJ2-7 TRBV24-1 TGTGCCACCAGTGACCAAAACACCTACGAGCAGTACTTC CATSDQNTYEQYF